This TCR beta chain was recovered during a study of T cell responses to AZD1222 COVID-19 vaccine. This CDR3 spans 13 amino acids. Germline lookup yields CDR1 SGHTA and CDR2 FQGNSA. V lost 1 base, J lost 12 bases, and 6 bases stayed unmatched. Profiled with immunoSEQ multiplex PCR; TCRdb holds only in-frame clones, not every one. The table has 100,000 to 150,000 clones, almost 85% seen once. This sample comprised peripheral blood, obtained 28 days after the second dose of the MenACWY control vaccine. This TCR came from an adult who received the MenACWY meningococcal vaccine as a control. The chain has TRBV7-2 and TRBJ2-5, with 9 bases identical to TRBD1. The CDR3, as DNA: TGTGCCAGCAGCTTAGGAGGGGACAGGGTGAAGTACTTC. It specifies CASSLGGDRVKYF. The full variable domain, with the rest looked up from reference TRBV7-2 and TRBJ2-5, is GAGVSQSPSNKVTEKGKDVELRCDPISGHTALYWYRQSLGQGLEFLIYFQGNSAPDKSGLPSDRFSAERTGGSVSTLTIQRTQQEDSAVYLCASSLGGDRVKYFGPGTRLLVL.